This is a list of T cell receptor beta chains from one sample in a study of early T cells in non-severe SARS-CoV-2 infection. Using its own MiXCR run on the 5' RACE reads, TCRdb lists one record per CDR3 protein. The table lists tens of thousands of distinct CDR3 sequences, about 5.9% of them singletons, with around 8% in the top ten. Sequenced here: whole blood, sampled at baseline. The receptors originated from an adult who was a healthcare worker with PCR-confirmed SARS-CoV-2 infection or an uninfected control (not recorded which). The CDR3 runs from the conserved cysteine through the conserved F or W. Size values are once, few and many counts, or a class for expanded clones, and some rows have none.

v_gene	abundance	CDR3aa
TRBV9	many	CASSVVSGMNTEAFF
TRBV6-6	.	CASSSTAANTGELFF
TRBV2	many	CASSGQTNYGYTF
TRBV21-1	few	CASSKGGDRTEETQYF
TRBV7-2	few	CASSLGTTYEQYF
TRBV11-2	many	CASSLDGSVETQYF
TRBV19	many	CASSMTGGIYEQYF
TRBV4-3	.	CASSQTTGNTEAFF
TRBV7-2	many	CASSWFHEQYF
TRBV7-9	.	CASSLGGGQPQHF
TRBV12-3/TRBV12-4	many	CASSLGGPTSGYTF
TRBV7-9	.	CASIHKGGTEAFF
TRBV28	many	CASRIRSFYSNQPQHF
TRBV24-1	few	CATSGTDSYEQYF
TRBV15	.	CATSTGQGLIGELFF
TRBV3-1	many	CASSQSTSWAEAFF
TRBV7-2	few	CASSLGGIRYGYTF
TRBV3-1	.	CASSPGMAGELFF
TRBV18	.	CASSPNQGFLYEQYF
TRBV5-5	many	CASSKQVRGHNEQFF
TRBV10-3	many	CAISDQNSGNTIYF
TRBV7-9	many	CASTRWAEAFF
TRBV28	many	CASSLGARGRNYGYTF
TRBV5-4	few	CASSLAGLNNSPLHF
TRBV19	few	CASSIFGNSNQPQHF
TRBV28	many	CASSPGTGRADTQYF
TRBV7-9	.	CASSPPLADTQYF